These T cell receptor beta chains were read from a single sample in a study of OX40 agonist ivuxolimab in advanced cancers. Produced via immunoSEQ multiplex PCR; TCRdb's table is partial and in-frame only. The sample holds 20,000 to 25,000 clones, approximately 80% seen once. Sequenced material: CD4+ or CD8+ T cells sorted from blood, taken in a trial of the OX40 agonist ivuxolimab. Receptors originate from an adult with an advanced solid tumor such as melanoma, head and neck, liver or kidney cancer. Each CDR3 is given with its conserved first and last residue. D genes are given only for firm matches. A row's size may be missing; if present it is once, few, many or a size class.

j_call d_call clone_size v_call cdr3_aa cdr3_nt
TRBJ2-3 - - TRBV15 CATSRLGDTQYF TGTGCCACCAGCAGGCTAGGAGATACGCAGTATTTT
TRBJ2-1 - - TRBV9 CASSVGSIGYNEQFF TGTGCCAGCAGCGTAGGGTCCATAGGGTACAATGAGCAGTTCTTC
TRBJ2-7 - - TRBV7-8 CASSLRSLYEQYF TGTGCCAGCTCCCTCAGGAGCCTCTACGAGCAGTACTTC
TRBJ1-2 - - TRBV10-3 CAISERLGGNYGYTF TGTGCCATCAGTGAGCGCCTAGGAGGTAACTATGGCTACACCTTC
TRBJ2-5 - - TRBV5-6 CASSLELASGTQYF TGTGCCAGCAGCTTGGAGTTAGCGTCGGGGACCCAGTACTTC
TRBJ2-4 TRBD1 - TRBV19 CASSVSGTGTIENIQYF TGTGCCAGTAGTGTTTCCGGGACAGGGACTATTGAAAACATTCAGTACTTC
TRBJ1-1 - - TRBV28 CASSLSTNTEAFF TGTGCCAGCAGTTTGAGTACGAACACTGAAGCTTTCTTT
TRBJ1-5 - - TRBV7-9 CASSLGGGQPQHF TGTGCCAGCAGCTTAGGGGGAGGCCAGCCCCAGCATTTT
TRBJ2-4 TRBD1 - TRBV19 CASSTYRDRVHIQYF TGTGCCAGTAGTACTTACCGGGACAGGGTTCACATTCAGTACTTC
TRBJ2-7 - - TRBV19 CASSISQGGEQYF TGTGCCAGTAGTATTTCGCAGGGGGGCGAGCAGTACTTC
TRBJ2-1 TRBD2 once TRBV6-5 CASSLTSDPYNEQFF TGTGCCAGCAGTTTGACTAGCGACCCCTACAATGAGCAGTTCTTC
TRBJ1-1 - - TRBV5-3 CASSLDGTNTEAFF TGTGCCAGCAGCTTGGACGGGACGAACACTGAAGCTTTCTTT
TRBJ2-1 - - TRBV29-1 CSVEDWSSGNNEQFF TGCAGCGTTGAAGATTGGTCTTCTGGGAACAATGAGCAGTTCTTC
TRBJ2-7 - few TRBV15 CATSREATYEQYF TGTGCCACCAGCAGAGAGGCCACCTACGAGCAGTACTTC
TRBJ1-1 - - TRBV7-9 CASSLAMSGPTEAFF TGTGCCAGCAGCTTAGCAATGAGTGGACCCACTGAAGCTTTCTTT
TRBJ2-2 TRBD2 once TRBV7-2 CASSSGLAGSNTGELFF TGTGCCAGCAGCTCCGGACTAGCGGGTTCGAACACCGGGGAGCTGTTTTTT
TRBJ1-2 - - TRBV4-1 CASSPAGSLYGYTF TGCGCCAGCAGCCCCGCCGGCAGTTTGTATGGCTACACCTTC
TRBJ2-7 - few TRBV10-3 CAISAKDSPTGEQYF TGTGCCATCAGTGCCAAAGACAGCCCCACGGGTGAGCAGTACTTC
TRBJ2-7 - - TRBV2 CASSDEGTFYYEQYF TGTGCCAGCAGTGATGAGGGGACATTTTACTACGAGCAGTACTTC
TRBJ2-1 TRBD2 - TRBV5-1 CASSGAGGYNEQFF TGCGCCAGCAGTGGAGCGGGAGGTTACAATGAGCAGTTCTTC
TRBJ2-7 TRBD1 few TRBV6-1 CASSETGAYEQYF TGTGCCAGCAGTGAGACAGGGGCCTACGAGCAGTACTTC
TRBJ2-7 TRBD1 - TRBV28 CASSSGVVDRGSYEQYF TGTGCCAGCAGTTCGGGGGTCGTGGACAGGGGGTCCTACGAGCAGTACTTC
TRBJ2-1 TRBD2 - TRBV28 CASSLPTSGSSYNEQFF TGTGCCAGCAGTTTGCCCACTAGCGGGAGCTCCTACAATGAGCAGTTCTTC
TRBJ1-2 TRBD1 few TRBV29-1 CSVYFQGANYGYTF TGCAGCGTTTATTTTCAGGGGGCAAACTATGGCTACACCTTC
TRBJ2-4 TRBD1 once TRBV5-1 CASKQGAENIQYF TGCGCCAGCAAACAGGGGGCTGAAAACATTCAGTACTTC
TRBJ2-3 - - TRBV11-2 CASSLGGNTDTQYF TGTGCCAGCAGCTTGGGAGGCAACACAGATACGCAGTATTTT